A single TCR beta chain is shown here with its context. Its antigen is still unknown. The CDR3 consists of 15 residues. CDR1 and CDR2 (germline): SNHLY, FYNNEI. V lost 7 bases and J lost 2; bases outside the gene matches: 6. This entry is derived from a study of cytomegalovirus exposure and HLA in healthy donors. Study-wide context: About 77 million unique TCRs from HLA-typed donors made up an early data release.

60 Vbeta and 13 Jbeta primers were used in PCR. Some clones are missing from TCRdb's copy, which holds only in-frame ones; the method was immunoSEQ multiplex PCR. The sample table sets out more than 25,000 clones. Overall study results and limits: Accurate prediction of HLA-A and HLA-B alleles (for most subjects) was reportedly achieved from TCR beta sequences. A few of the chains that were CMV-associated were confirmed in vitro to be specific for CMV antigens.

The receptor comes from a man aged 30 to 39 in good health and CMV-seronegative. The sample comprised PBMCs. The chain uses TRBV2 and TRBJ2-5, with 11 bases aligning to TRBD2. CDR3 in amino acids: CASKLTSGSQETQYF. In DNA, the CDR3 is TGTGCCAGCAAACTAACTAGCGGGAGTCAAGAGACCCAGTACTTC.